A selection of T cell receptor beta chains follows, all from one sample in a study of PD-1 blockade in classical Hodgkin lymphoma. TCRdb's copy holds only in-frame clones and misses some; the assay was immunoSEQ multiplex PCR. This table holds approximately 19,000 clones, about four fifths found once. The sequencing here drew on peripheral blood mononuclear cells (PBMCs), taken before the second cycle of nivolumab. The receptors stem from a human donor with classical Hodgkin lymphoma. CDR3s include the opening cysteine and the closing phenylalanine or tryptophan. D genes are given only for firm matches. Not all rows give a size; the values are once, few, many and, for expanded clones, a class.

abundance,d_gene,v_gene,j_gene,CDR3aa,CDR3nt
NA,TRBD1,TRBV6-1,TRBJ2-3,CASSEWTGEGFSTDTQYF,TGTGCCAGCAGTGAATGGACAGGGGAGGGATTTAGCACAGATACGCAGTATTTT
medium-sized,NA,TRBV19,TRBJ1-5,CASSIGTGNQPQHF,TGTGCCAGTAGTATAGGGACGGGAAATCAGCCCCAGCATTTT
few,NA,TRBV30,TRBJ1-5,CAWNRGGAGVHNQPQHF,TGTGCCTGGAACCGCGGGGGAGCAGGGGTGCACAATCAGCCCCAGCATTTT
NA,NA,TRBV10-3,TRBJ1-2,CAISSDDNYGYTF,TGTGCCATCAGTTCCGATGATAACTATGGCTACACCTTC
NA,NA,TRBV11-3,TRBJ2-7,CASSLEFGRGYEQYF,TGTGCCAGCAGCTTAGAGTTCGGCAGGGGCTACGAGCAGTACTTC
NA,NA,TRBV19,TRBJ2-1,CASDRGLGYNEQFF,TGTGCCAGTGATCGGGGTCTGGGGTACAATGAGCAGTTCTTC
NA,NA,TRBV7-2,TRBJ1-4,CASSLNLRGTNEKLFF,TGTGCCAGCAGCTTAAACCTAAGGGGAACTAATGAAAAACTGTTTTTT
NA,NA,TRBV2,TRBJ1-5,CASSEGQSYQPQHF,TGTGCCAGCAGTGAAGGACAGAGCTATCAGCCCCAGCATTTT
NA,NA,TRBV11-2,TRBJ1-1,CASSLAPPPNTEAFF,TGTGCCAGCAGCTTAGCTCCGCCTCCGAACACTGAAGCTTTCTTT
NA,TRBD2,TRBV10-3,TRBJ2-7,CAISATSGLDYEQYF,TGTGCCATCAGTGCGACTAGCGGGCTTGATTACGAGCAGTACTTC
NA,NA,TRBV19,TRBJ2-1,CASSPGQYNEQFF,TGTGCCAGTAGCCCGGGGCAGTACAATGAGCAGTTCTTC
NA,NA,TRBV7-8,TRBJ1-2,CASSAGSYGYTF,TGTGCCAGCAGCGCAGGAAGCTATGGCTACACCTTC